One T cell receptor (beta chain) is described in this entry. Original processing notes: Reference gene primer amplification yielded estimated nucleated cell counts. Profiling relied on immunoSEQ multiplex PCR, and the TCRdb table lists in-frame clones only, not all of them. V and J calls and clone size are given by that table; D and trimming were obtained from the DNA. Among over 75,000 clones, 85% to 90% were seen once, and the ten largest hold 2.1%. The data stem from a study of blood T cell repertoires in COVID-19. Study in general: Acute-phase and convalescent COVID-19 samples originated in the United States, Italy and Spain. PBMCs, B-cell-depleted T cells, or T cells provided the cDNA or gDNA that made up the material.

The CDR3 spans 15 residues. CDR1 and CDR2 from the germline V gene are SGHRS and YFSETQ. Trimming removed 2 bases at V and 5 bases at J, with 16 bases between. Patients at the Seattle site were enrolled during active infection and followed longitudinally. This TCR was sampled from a man between 45 and 60 years old with COVID-19, enrolled during active disease. The sequencing sample was made of peripheral blood. This sequence joins TRBV5-1 and TRBJ2-5; a possible D gene is TRBD1 (5 bases). The CDR3 sequence is CASSFTRAVGETQYF. CDR3 nucleotide sequence: TGCGCCAGCAGCTTTACCAGGGCCGTGGGGGAGACCCAGTACTTC.